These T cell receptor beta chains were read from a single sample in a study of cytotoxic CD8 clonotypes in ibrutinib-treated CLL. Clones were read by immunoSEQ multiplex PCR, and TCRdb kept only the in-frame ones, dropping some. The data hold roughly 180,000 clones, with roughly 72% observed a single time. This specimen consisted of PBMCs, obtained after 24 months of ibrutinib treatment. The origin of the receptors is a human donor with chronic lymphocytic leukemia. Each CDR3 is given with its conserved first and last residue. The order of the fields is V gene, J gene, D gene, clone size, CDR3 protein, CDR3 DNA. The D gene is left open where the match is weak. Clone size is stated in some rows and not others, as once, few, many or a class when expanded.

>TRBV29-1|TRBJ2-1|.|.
CSVALAGQFF
TGCAGCGTTGCCCTTGCTGGGCAGTTCTTC
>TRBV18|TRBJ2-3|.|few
CASSQNVEDTQYF
TGTGCCAGCTCACAAAACGTGGAAGATACGCAGTATTTT
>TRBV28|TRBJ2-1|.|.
CASSFGATEQFF
TGTGCCAGCAGTTTCGGAGCCACTGAGCAGTTCTTC
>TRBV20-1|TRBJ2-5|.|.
CSAKTETQYF
TGCAGTGCGAAGACGGAGACCCAGTACTTC
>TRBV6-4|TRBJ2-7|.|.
CASSDVADTSPYEQYF
TGTGCCAGCAGTGACGTGGCCGACACTTCCCCCTACGAGCAGTACTTC
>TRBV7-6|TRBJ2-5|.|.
CASSLTELRETQYF
TGTGCCAGCAGCCTAACAGAGCTAAGAGAGACCCAGTACTTC
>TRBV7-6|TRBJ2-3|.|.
CASSTPGSPDTQYF
TGTGCCAGCAGCACCCCCGGATCCCCAGATACGCAGTATTTT
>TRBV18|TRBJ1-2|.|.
CASSPAGDYGYTF
TGTGCCAGCTCACCAGCAGGGGACTATGGCTACACCTTC
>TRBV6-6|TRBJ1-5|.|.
CASSYGGSGQPQHF
TGTGCCAGCAGTTACGGGGGGTCGGGTCAGCCCCAGCATTTT
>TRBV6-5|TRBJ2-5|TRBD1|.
CASSYGTGGETQYF
TGTGCCAGCAGCTACGGGACAGGCGGGGAGACCCAGTACTTC
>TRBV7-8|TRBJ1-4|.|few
CASSRTGFLTNEKLFF
TGTGCCAGCAGCCGAACAGGTTTTCTAACTAATGAAAAACTGTTTTTT
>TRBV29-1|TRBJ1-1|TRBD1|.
CSVGQGLSLAEAFF
TGCAGCGTTGGACAGGGACTTTCCTTGGCTGAAGCTTTCTTT
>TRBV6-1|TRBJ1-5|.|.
CASSVQQGRSQPQHF
TGTGCCAGCAGTGTGCAACAGGGAAGGTCTCAGCCCCAGCATTTT
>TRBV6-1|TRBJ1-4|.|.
CASSSRSGEKLFF
TGTGCCAGCAGTAGCCGGTCTGGAGAAAAACTGTTTTTT
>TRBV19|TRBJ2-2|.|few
CATSFTNTGELFF
TGTGCCACCTCCTTTACGAACACCGGGGAGCTGTTTTTT
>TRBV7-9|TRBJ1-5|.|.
CASSLPGTNQPQHF
TGTGCCAGCAGCTTACCAGGAACCAATCAGCCCCAGCATTTT
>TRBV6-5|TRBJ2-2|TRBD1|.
CASSRIRQGIGELFF
TGTGCCAGCAGCCGAATACGACAGGGGATCGGGGAGCTGTTTTTT
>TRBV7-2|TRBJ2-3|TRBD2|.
CASSLAWLAGSTDTQYF
TGTGCCAGCAGCTTAGCGTGGCTAGCGGGAAGCACAGATACGCAGTATTTT
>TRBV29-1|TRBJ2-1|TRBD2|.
CSVNSGTRDYWRSYNEQFF
TGCAGCGTAAACTCCGGGACTAGGGATTATTGGCGGTCCTACAATGAGCAGTTCTTC
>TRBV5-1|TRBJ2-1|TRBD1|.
CASSGTGYNEQFF
TGCGCCAGCAGCGGGACAGGTTACAATGAGCAGTTCTTC
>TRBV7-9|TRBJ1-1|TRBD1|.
CASRPGQGYFTEAFF
TGTGCCAGCAGACCGGGACAGGGCTATTTCACTGAAGCTTTCTTT
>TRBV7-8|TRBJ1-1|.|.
CASSWSDTEAFF
TGTGCCAGCAGCTGGTCGGACACTGAAGCTTTCTTT
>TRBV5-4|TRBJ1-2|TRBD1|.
CASSLRTGASSHGYTF
TGTGCCAGCAGCTTGCGGACAGGGGCCTCATCCCATGGCTACACCTTC
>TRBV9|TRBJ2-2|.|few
CASNLGINTGELFF
TGTGCCAGCAACCTTGGGATCAACACCGGGGAGCTGTTTTTT
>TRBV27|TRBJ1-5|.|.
CASSSSREWRQPQHF
TGTGCCAGCAGTTCTTCTAGGGAGTGGCGTCAGCCCCAGCATTTT
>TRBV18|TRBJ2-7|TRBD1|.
CASSPKPTGYYEQYF
TGTGCCAGCTCGCCTAAACCGACAGGGTACTACGAGCAGTACTTC
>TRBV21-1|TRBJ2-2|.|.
CASSKGDSGIPGELFF
TGTGCCAGCAGCAAAGGAGATAGCGGGATACCCGGGGAGCTGTTTTTT
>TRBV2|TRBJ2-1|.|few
CASSSLLDRDEQFF
TGTGCCAGCAGTTCCTTACTCGACCGGGATGAGCAGTTCTTC
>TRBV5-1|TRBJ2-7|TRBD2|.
CASSERAGDSYEQYF
TGCGCCAGCAGCGAGCGCGCGGGAGACTCCTACGAGCAGTACTTC
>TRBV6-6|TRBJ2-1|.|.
CASSYGRDRNEQFF
TGTGCCAGCAGTTACGGCAGGGACCGCAATGAGCAGTTCTTC
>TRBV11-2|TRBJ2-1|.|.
CASSARQAPSYNEQFF
TGTGCCAGCAGCGCCAGACAGGCGCCCTCCTACAATGAGCAGTTCTTC
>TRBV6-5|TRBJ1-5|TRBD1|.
CASSRDRQSPQHF
TGTGCCAGCAGTCGGGACAGACAATCGCCCCAGCATTTT
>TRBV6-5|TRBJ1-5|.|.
CASSYPGQPQHF
TGTGCCAGCAGTTACCCTGGTCAGCCCCAGCATTTT
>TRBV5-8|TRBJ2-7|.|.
CASSVGVAVHEQYF
TGTGCCAGCAGCGTGGGGGTAGCGGTTCACGAGCAGTACTTC
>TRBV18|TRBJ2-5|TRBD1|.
CASSPKTGTQETQYF
TGTGCCAGCTCACCTAAGACAGGGACCCAAGAGACCCAGTACTTC
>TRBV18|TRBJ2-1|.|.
CASSPLSGFRGNEQFF
TGTGCCAGCTCACCACTCTCTGGTTTCCGGGGGAATGAGCAGTTCTTC
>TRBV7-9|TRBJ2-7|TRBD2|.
CASSRNGLAYTYEQYF
TGTGCCAGCAGCCGCAACGGACTAGCGTATACCTACGAGCAGTACTTC
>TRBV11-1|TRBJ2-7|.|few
CASSLAAEQYF
TGTGCCAGCAGCTTAGCCGCTGAGCAGTACTTC
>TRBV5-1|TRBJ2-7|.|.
CASSWPGTDREQYF
TGCGCCAGCAGCTGGCCCGGGACGGACCGCGAGCAGTACTTC
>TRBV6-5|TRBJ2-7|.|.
CASSPGATYEQYF
TGTGCCAGCAGTCCCGGGGCGACCTACGAGCAGTACTTC
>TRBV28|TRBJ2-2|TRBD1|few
CASSYGTGGFGELFF
TGTGCCAGCAGTTACGGGACAGGGGGATTCGGGGAGCTGTTTTTT
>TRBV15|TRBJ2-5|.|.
CATSRDGLARETQYF
TGTGCCACCAGCAGAGATGGCCTAGCGAGAGAGACCCAGTACTTC
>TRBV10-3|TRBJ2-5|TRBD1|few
CAISGTGQETQYF
TGTGCCATCAGTGGGACAGGGCAAGAGACCCAGTACTTC
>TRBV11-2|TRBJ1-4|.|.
CASSFGLSAGEKLFF
TGTGCCAGCAGCTTCGGTCTCTCGGCAGGGGAAAAACTGTTTTTT
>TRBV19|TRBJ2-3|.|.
CASSPSPAANTQYF
TGTGCCAGTAGTCCCTCCCCGGCGGCGAATACGCAGTATTTT
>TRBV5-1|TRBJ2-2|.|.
CASSSLGGELFF
TGCGCCAGCAGCTCCCTAGGCGGGGAGCTGTTTTTT
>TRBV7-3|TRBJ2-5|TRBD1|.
CASSKGQGETQYF
TGTGCCAGCAGCAAGGGACAGGGAGAGACCCAGTACTTC
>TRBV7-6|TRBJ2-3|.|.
CASSLEAYPDTQYF
TGTGCCAGCAGCTTAGAAGCCTACCCAGATACGCAGTATTTT
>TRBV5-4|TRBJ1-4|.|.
CASSLFDVSEKLFF
TGTGCCAGCAGCTTGTTTGATGTGTCTGAAAAACTGTTTTTT
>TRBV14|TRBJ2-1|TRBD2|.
CASSRAGGWYNEQFF
TGTGCCAGCAGCAGAGCGGGAGGATGGTACAATGAGCAGTTCTTC
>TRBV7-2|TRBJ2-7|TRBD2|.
CASSLGIRAGDSSYEQYF
TGTGCCAGCAGCTTAGGAATAAGAGCGGGAGATAGCTCCTACGAGCAGTACTTC
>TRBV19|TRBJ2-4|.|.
CASSAGHPKNIQYF
TGTGCCAGTAGTGCGGGACACCCCAAAAACATTCAGTACTTC
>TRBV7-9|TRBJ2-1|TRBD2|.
CASSIWTSGSDEQFF
TGTGCCAGCAGCATCTGGACTAGCGGGAGTGATGAGCAGTTCTTC
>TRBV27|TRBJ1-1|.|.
CASNPGGGLRTEAFF
TGTGCCAGCAACCCTGGCGGGGGGCTGCGCACTGAAGCTTTCTTT
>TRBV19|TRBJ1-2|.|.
CASSFAGENYGYTF
TGTGCCAGTAGTTTTGCAGGGGAGAACTATGGCTACACCTTC
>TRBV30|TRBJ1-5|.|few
CAWGLGHNQPQHF
TGTGCCTGGGGATTGGGGCACAATCAGCCCCAGCATTTT
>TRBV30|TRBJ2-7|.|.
CAGLAYPYEQYF
TGTGCCGGGCTAGCGTACCCCTACGAGCAGTACTTC
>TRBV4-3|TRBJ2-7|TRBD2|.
CASSHAPLAGGGSYEQYF
TGCGCCAGCAGCCACGCCCCCCTAGCGGGGGGGGGCTCCTACGAGCAGTACTTC
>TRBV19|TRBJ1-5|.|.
CASSSYRTVSNQPQHF
TGTGCCAGTAGTTCCTATCGGACGGTTAGCAATCAGCCCCAGCATTTT
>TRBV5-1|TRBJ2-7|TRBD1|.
CASRRDRAYEQYF
TGCGCCAGCAGGAGGGACAGGGCCTACGAGCAGTACTTC